This entry is about one T cell receptor beta chain. Its antigen specificity is not known. The sample holds no much larger clone one base away, and base qualities are not on file. In the paper's terms, the treatment or condition label means: allogeneic hematopoietic cell transplantation with graft depleted of TCRalphabeta T cells and CD19 B cells. The children who served as transplant recipients had been given grafts of TCRalphabeta/CD19-depleted allogeneic hematopoietic cells. This sample is drawn from a study of T-cell reconstitution after alpha-beta-depleted transplantation in children (dated by TCRdb to 2016 to 2017). Notes on the research overall: T-cell immune reconstitution after TCRalphabeta/CD19-depleted allogeneic hematopoietic cell transplantation in children was quantitatively tracked in the study by means of TCR repertoire profiling.

Libraries were made using PCR. Sequencing used an Illumina HiSeq 2500. TCR libraries were prepared with molecular barcoding, using unique molecular identifiers to normalize TCRbeta repertoire quantification. The public reads were reanalyzed by TCRdb: fastp trimming at Q25, MiXCR alignment, in-frame beta chains only. Entries are consolidated by CDR3 protein sequence, retaining the most common genes and DNA. Here the sample has 450,000 to 700,000 distinct CDR3 sequences; 25% to 30% occur a single time. The leading ten clones occupy under 45% of the sample. Overall study results and their limits: About two months after transplant, the apparently early recovery of alphabetaT-cell counts reportedly depended on just several hundred clones that had expanded rapidly and came from non-depleted graft cells. Over subsequent months, a decline in hyperexpanded clone frequencies was noted, and after one year, T-cell counts and TCRbeta diversity were mostly ascribed to newly produced T cells. In some patients, the high TCRbeta diversity seen at day 60 was put down to recipient T cells and intrathymic progenitors that had survived conditioning.

V gives up 8 bases and J gives up 1 base, and the segment between their germline ends measures 17 bases. The germline V gene yields MNHNS for CDR1 and SASEGT for CDR2. Measured from the cysteine to the phenylalanine, the CDR3 is 15 residues long. Just CDR3 DNA is preserved here, 45 bases in frame from base 1. Sequenced here: PBMCs, sampled before TCRalphabeta/CD19-depleted stem cell transplant. The V and J genes are TRBV6-1 and TRBJ2-5; there is no confident call for the D gene. This receptor was identified in a boy under three years old with Wiskott-Aldrich syndrome, due to receive a stem cell transplant. The CDR3 here reads CASGPPGISQETQYF. The DNA sequence is TGTGCCAGCGGGCCCCCCGGTATCTCCCAAGAGACCCAGTACTTC.